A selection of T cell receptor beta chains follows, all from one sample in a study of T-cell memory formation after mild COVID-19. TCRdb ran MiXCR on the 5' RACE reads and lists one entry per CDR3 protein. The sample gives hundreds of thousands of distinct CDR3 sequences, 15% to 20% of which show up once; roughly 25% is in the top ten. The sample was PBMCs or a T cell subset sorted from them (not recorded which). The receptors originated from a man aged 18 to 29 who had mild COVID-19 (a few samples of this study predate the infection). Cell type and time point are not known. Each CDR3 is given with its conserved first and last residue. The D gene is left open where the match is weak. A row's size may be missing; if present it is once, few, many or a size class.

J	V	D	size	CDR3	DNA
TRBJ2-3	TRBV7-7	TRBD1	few	CASSSGQESTDTQYF	TGTGCCAGCAGCTCGGGACAGGAGAGCACAGATACGCAGTATTTT
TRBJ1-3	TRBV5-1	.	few	CASSMGQASGNTIYF	TGCGCCAGCAGCATGGGACAAGCCTCTGGAAACACCATATATTTT
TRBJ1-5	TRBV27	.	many	CASSLRDSNQPQHF	TGTGCCAGCAGTTTGAGAGACAGCAATCAGCCCCAGCATTTT
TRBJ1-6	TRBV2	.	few	CASSEGGEFPPLHF	TGTGCCAGCAGTGAAGGGGGTGAATTCCCACCCCTCCACTTT
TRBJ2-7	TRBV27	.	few	CASSPVSGGGEQYF	TGTGCCAGCAGTCCCGTCTCGGGGGGCGGAGAGCAGTACTTC
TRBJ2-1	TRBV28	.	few	CASSSQGGQQFF	TGTGCCAGCAGTTCTCAGGGGGGCCAGCAGTTCTTC
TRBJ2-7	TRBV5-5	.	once	CASSSPSSFEQYF	TGTGCCAGCAGCTCCCCGAGCAGCTTCGAGCAGTACTTC
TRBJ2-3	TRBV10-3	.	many	CAILGGPTDTQYF	TGTGCCATCCTGGGGGGCCCCACAGATACGCAGTATTTT
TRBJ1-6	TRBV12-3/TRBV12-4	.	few	CASREAGRGSPLHF	TGTGCCAGCAGAGAAGCTGGGAGGGGTTCACCCCTCCACTTT
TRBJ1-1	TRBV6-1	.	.	CASSNTGDTEAFF	TGTGCCAGCAGTAATACGGGGGACACTGAAGCTTTCTTT
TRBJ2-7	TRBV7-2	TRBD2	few	CASSFSGGAHEQYF	TGTGCCAGCAGCTTTAGCGGGGGGGCGCACGAGCAGTACTTC
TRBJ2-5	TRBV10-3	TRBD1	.	CAIREGQGKETQYF	TGTGCCATCAGGGAGGGACAGGGCAAGGAGACCCAGTACTTC
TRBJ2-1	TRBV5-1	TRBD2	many	CASSTGGAGNHNEQFF	TGCGCCAGCAGCACGGGGGGAGCGGGAAATCACAATGAGCAGTTCTTC
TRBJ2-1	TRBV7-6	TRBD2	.	CASSLVAFRAGTNEQFF	TGTGCCAGCAGCTTAGTGGCCTTCAGAGCGGGGACCAATGAGCAGTTCTTC
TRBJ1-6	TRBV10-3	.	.	CAISEASQEFHF	TGTGCCATCAGTGAGGCTAGTCAGGAATTCCACTTT
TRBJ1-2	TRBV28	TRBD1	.	CASSLGGQGAKGYTF	TGTGCCAGCAGTTTGGGGGGACAGGGGGCGAAGGGCTACACCTTC
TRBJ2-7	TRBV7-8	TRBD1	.	CASSSPGQGYEQYF	TGTGCCAGCAGCTCGCCGGGACAGGGATACGAGCAGTACTTC
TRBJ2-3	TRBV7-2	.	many	CASSSRLVTDTQYF	TGTGCCAGCAGCTCGAGACTAGTCACAGATACGCAGTATTTT
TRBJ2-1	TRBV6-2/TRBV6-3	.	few	CASSSRVISYNEQFF	TGTGCCAGCAGTTCAAGGGTTATCTCCTACAATGAGCAGTTCTTC
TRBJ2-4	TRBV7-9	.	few	CASSSVGPRGNIQYF	TGTGCCAGCAGCAGCGTGGGGCCCCGGGGGAACATTCAGTACTTC
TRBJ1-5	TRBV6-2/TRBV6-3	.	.	CASSYAAGTGAGQPQHF	TGTGCCAGCAGTTATGCGGCCGGTACAGGAGCAGGTCAGCCCCAGCATTTT
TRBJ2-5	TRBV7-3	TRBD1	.	CASSPAGGLGQETQYF	TGTGCCAGCAGTCCTGCAGGGGGTTTAGGCCAAGAGACCCAGTACTTC
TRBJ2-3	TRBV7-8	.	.	CASSFSYTDTQYF	TGTGCCAGCAGCTTTTCCTACACAGATACGCAGTATTTT
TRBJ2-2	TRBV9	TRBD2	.	CASSVGEGLQTGELFF	TGTGCCAGCAGCGTAGGGGAGGGACTGCAAACCGGGGAGCTGTTTTTT
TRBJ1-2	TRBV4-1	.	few	CASSQEGDSIYGYTF	TGCGCCAGCAGCCAAGAAGGGGACTCGATCTATGGCTACACCTTC
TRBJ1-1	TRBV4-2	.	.	CASSQDRALGKATFF	TGTGCCAGCAGCCAAGATCGGGCGCTCGGGAAGGCAACTTTCTTT
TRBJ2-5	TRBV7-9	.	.	CASSGQRASQETQYF	TGTGCCAGCAGCGGGCAGAGGGCCTCCCAAGAGACCCAGTACTTC
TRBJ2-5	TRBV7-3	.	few	CASSLLGRPTYQETQYF	TGTGCCAGCAGCTTATTAGGCCGACCCACGTACCAAGAGACCCAGTACTTC
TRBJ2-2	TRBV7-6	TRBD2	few	CASSLRSSGGPNTGELFF	TGTGCCAGCAGCTTACGTTCTAGCGGGGGCCCGAACACCGGGGAGCTGTTTTTT
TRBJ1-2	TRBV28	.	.	CASSFEVGGDYGYTF	TGTGCCAGCAGTTTCGAAGTCGGGGGAGACTATGGCTACACCTTC
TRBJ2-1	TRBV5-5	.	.	CASSLILGNEQFF	TGTGCCAGCAGCTTGATATTAGGCAATGAGCAGTTCTTC
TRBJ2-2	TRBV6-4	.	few	CASSDQPGHTGELFF	TGTGCCAGCAGTGACCAGCCAGGCCACACCGGGGAGCTGTTTTTT
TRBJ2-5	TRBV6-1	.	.	CASSEPRGPTRETQYF	TGTGCCAGCAGTGAACCGCGGGGGCCGACGCGAGAGACCCAGTACTTC
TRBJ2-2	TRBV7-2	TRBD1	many	CASSSGQGYTGELFF	TGTGCCAGCAGCTCCGGACAGGGGTACACCGGGGAGCTGTTTTTT
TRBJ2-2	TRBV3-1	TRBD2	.	CASSQAAGGPIGIGELFF	TGTGCCAGCAGCCAGGCAGCGGGGGGGCCAATTGGCATCGGGGAGCTGTTTTTT
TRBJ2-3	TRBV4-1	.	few	CASSQPGHKYTDTQYF	TGCGCCAGCAGCCAACCGGGACATAAATACACAGATACGCAGTATTTT
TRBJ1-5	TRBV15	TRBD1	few	CATSKWRQGGNQPQHF	TGTGCCACCAGCAAATGGAGACAGGGCGGCAATCAGCCCCAGCATTTT